This T cell receptor beta chain was found in a study of cytomegalovirus exposure and HLA in healthy donors. Regarding the study as a whole: Common viral pathogens were later found to be apparently linked to several of the most significant clusters.

V lost 5 bases to trimming and J lost 11 bases, with 19 bases between them. Per the germline V gene, CDR1 is MNHNY and CDR2 is SVGAGI (reference sequence). The CDR3 consists of 14 residues. About this clone itself: What it binds is not known.

A multiplex PCR was run with 60 Vbeta primers and 13 Jbeta primers. The table came from immunoSEQ multiplex PCR; TCRdb's copy has only in-frame clones and leaves some out. The table includes around 120,000 clones, around 70% detected once. The chain combines TRBV6-6 with TRBJ2-4; TRBD1 might be the D (6 bases). The sequence was obtained from a man aged 25-45 years in good health and CMV-seropositive. Sequencing used PBMCs. The CDR3 nucleotides are TGTGCCAGCAGTCAATCCCCTGACAGGACATTTCAGTACTTC. It yields the protein CASSQSPDRTFQYF.